The entry below gives a single TCR beta chain sequence along with its context. This record comes from a study of blood T cell repertoires in COVID-19. Germline V gene lookup returns CDR1 MDHEN and CDR2 SYDVKM. With 5 bases removed from V and 11 bases from J, the gap between germline ends came to 10 bases. The CDR3 consists of 12 residues. The table came from immunoSEQ multiplex PCR; TCRdb's copy has only in-frame clones and leaves some out. Altogether around 310,000 clones are present, nearly 90% being singletons, with the ten largest covering around 0.96%. The sequence was collected from a woman aged 40 to 55 with COVID-19, enrolled during active disease. Specimen: peripheral blood. The chain carries TRBV28 and TRBJ1-6; no firm D call. This CDR3 reads CASSRVIAPLHF. The CDR3 region has the DNA TGTGCCAGCAGTCGGGTGATTGCACCCCTCCACTTT. The full variable domain, with the rest looked up from reference TRBV28 and TRBJ1-6, is DVKVTQSSRYLVKRTGEKVFLECVQDMDHENMFWYRQDPGLGLRLIYFSYDVKMKEKGDIPEGYSVSREKKERFSLILESASTNQTSMYLCASSRVIAPLHFGNGTRLTVT.